The 18 T cell receptor beta chains below were found in one sample sequenced in a study of control samples from healthy donors and cancer patients. Repertoires were generated with immunoSEQ multiplex PCR, while TCRdb's copy carries only in-frame clones and drops some. The sample records roughly 120,000 clones, about 89% being singletons. Sequencing input: blood. These receptor sequences come from a young woman in good health.

The V and J genes are TRBV4-2 and TRBJ1-1; D not resolved. The ends were cut back, 0 bases at V and 4 bases at J, with 12 bases in the middle. From germline, CDR1 is LGHNA and CDR2 YNFKEQ. This CDR3 contains 15 residues. CDR3 loop: CASSQDRTGSTEAFF. The CDR3 coding sequence is TGTGCCAGCAGCCAAGATCGAACGGGTAGCACTGAAGCTTTCTTT.

This clone has a single count. The chain recombines TRBV7-9 with TRBJ2-1; no definite D call. The CDR3 spans 10 residues. Trimming removed 7 bases at V and 8 bases at J, with 6 bases between. Per germline, CDR1 SEHNR and CDR2 FQNEAQ (reference sequence). The chain's CDR3 is CASKSDEQFF. CDR3 sequence (DNA): TGTGCCAGCAAGAGTGATGAGCAGTTCTTC.

This chain links TRBV29-1 with TRBJ1-2, with no clear D. Per the germline V gene, CDR1 is SQVTM and CDR2 is ANQGSEA. V was cut by 5 bases and J by 10 bases, with 5 bases left in between. The CDR3 contains 8 residues. The DNA of the CDR3 is TGCAGCGTTTCCTACTACACCTTC. Translation: CSVSYYTF.

This chain connects TRBV7-8 to TRBJ2-3, with 9 nucleotides matching TRBD2. The junction had 5 bases not matched to a gene; V was cut back by 1 base and J by 3 bases. Germline CDR1 SGHVS, CDR2 FQNEAQ. The CDR3 has 16 residues. The CDR3 DNA reads as TGTGCCAGCAGCTTAGAGGATAGCGGGGGTACAGATACGCAGTATTTT. It specifies CASSLEDSGGTDTQYF.

The chain employs TRBV28 and TRBJ1-1; D is uncertain. The CDR3 spans 12 residues. Germline CDR1 reads MDHEN; CDR2 reads SYDVKM. V lost 5 bases, J lost 0 bases, and 4 bases lay in between. CDR3 sequence reads: CASSRMNTEAFF. CDR3 nucleotides: TGTGCCAGCAGTCGGATGAACACTGAAGCTTTCTTT.

The chain is built from TRBV6-4 and TRBJ2-3; 9 nucleotides align to TRBD2. The ends lost 5 bases at V and 9 bases at J; junction bases unmatched: 9. Germline V gene sequence: CDR1 MRHNA, CDR2 SNTAGT. This CDR3 spans 14 amino acids. The CDR3 coding sequence is TGTGCCAGCAGTCGGTTCGCTAGCGGGGAGACGCAGTATTTT. Translation: CASSRFASGETQYF.

The chain employs TRBV5-1 and TRBJ1-2; a possible D gene is TRBD1 (6 bases). CDR1 is SGHRS and CDR2 is YFSETQ in the germline V gene. Trimming removed 2 bases from V and 4 bases from J, with 9 bases in between. This CDR3 comprises 13 residues. CDR3 bases: TGCGCCAGCAGCTTAGGAGGGGGCTATGGCTACACCTTC. It codes for CASSLGGGYGYTF.

The J gene is TRBJ2-5, the V gene TRBV5-1; 10 positions match TRBD2. From germline, CDR1 is SGHRS and CDR2 YFSETQ. This CDR3 region has 20 residues. Unmatched junction bases numbered 15, after V lost 0 bases and J lost 1 base. The CDR3 protein is CASSLVPEGAGGPSQETQYF. In DNA, the CDR3 is TGCGCCAGCAGCTTGGTCCCGGAGGGAGCGGGAGGGCCCTCCCAAGAGACCCAGTACTTC.

J is TRBJ2-7 and V is TRBV21-1. TRBV21-1 constitutes a pseudogene. The CDR3 loop spans 11 amino acids. In DNA, the CDR3 is TGTGCCAGCAGCGCTCAAGGTGAGGGGTTCTTC. Translation: CASSAQGEGFF.

This clone was seen just once. The V gene is TRBV4-3, the J gene TRBJ2-1; 7 nucleotides match TRBD2. V was pared by 0 bases and J by 8 bases, with 7 bases of the junction left unmatched. Germline CDR1 is LGHNA and CDR2 is YSLEER. The CDR3 consists of 15 residues. Here the CDR3 reads CASSQEGGGSYEQFF. The CDR3 DNA reads TGCGCCAGCAGCCAAGAGGGTGGCGGGAGTTATGAGCAGTTCTTC.

This chain connects TRBV19 to TRBJ2-1; D might be TRBD2 (5 bases). Germline assignment: CDR1 LNHDA and CDR2 SQIVND (reference sequence). The length of the CDR3 is 14 residues. The V end was cut by 2 bases, the J end by 9 bases, with 14 bases between. CDR3 in DNA: TGTGCCAGTAGTATAATAGCCCCTAGCTTTGAGCAGTTCTTC. Translation gives CASSIIAPSFEQFF.

CDR3 amino acids: CASSYSWDRTNYNEQFF. CDR3 in DNA: TGTGCCAGCAGTTACTCGTGGGACAGGACAAACTACAATGAGCAGTTCTTC. The genes are TRBV6-2 or TRBV6-3 and TRBJ2-1; 8 bases map to TRBD1. Germline V gives CDR1 MNHEY, CDR2 SVGEGT. This CDR3 is 17 amino acids long. V lost 0 bases, J lost 3 bases, and 7 bases stayed unmatched.

V gene TRBV28 combines with J gene TRBJ2-7; no definite D call. Germline V gives CDR1 MDHEN, CDR2 SYDVKM. V was pared by 3 bases and J by 6 bases, with 9 bases between. This CDR3 region has 12 residues. The CDR3 nucleotides read TGTGCCAGCAGTTTGTCATGGGGCGAGCAGTACTTC. Translation: CASSLSWGEQYF.

The V call is TRBV7-9, the J call TRBJ2-7, with D uncertain. V dropped 5 bases and J dropped 5 bases, with 16 bases sitting between them. The CDR3 has 14 residues. Germline V gene lookup returns CDR1 SEHNR and CDR2 FQNEAQ (reference sequence). This chain's CDR3 is CASSAYNTRHEQYF. The CDR3 nucleotides read TGTGCCAGCAGCGCCTATAACACCAGGCACGAGCAGTACTTC.

The chain couples TRBV12-3 or TRBV12-4 to TRBJ2-1; 10 bases align to TRBD2. The CDR3 extends over 12 amino acids. The V and J ends lost 10 bases and 12 bases, in that order; junction bases with no gene match: 9. The CDR3 coding sequence is TGTGCCATAGCGGGAGGACCTTACGGGCAGTTCTTC. Its translation is CAIAGGPYGQFF.

This clone came up once. The CDR3 reads CASSPGLAGVLSSYEQYF. The CDR3 nucleotides read TGTGCCAGCAGCCCCGGACTAGCGGGGGTCTTAAGCTCCTACGAGCAGTACTTC. The genes are TRBV7-8 and TRBJ2-7, with TRBD2 matching 13 bases. Looked up from germline, CDR1 is SGHVS and CDR2 is FQNEAQ. CDR3 size: 18 residues. After removal of 5 bases from V and 0 bases from J, the junction contained 10 bases not matched to a gene.

CDR3 in amino acids: CASSLPGNYGYTF. The DNA of the CDR3 is TGCGCCAGCAGCTTACCAGGGAACTATGGCTACACCTTC. The V gene is TRBV5-1, the J gene TRBJ1-2; a possible D gene is TRBD1 (5 bases). The germline V gene encodes CDR1 SGHRS and CDR2 YFSETQ. Trimming stripped 2 bases from V and 2 bases from J, with 7 bases between. The CDR3 is made up of 13 amino acids.

The chain combines TRBV19 with TRBJ1-6; unclear D gene. This CDR3 is built from 14 residues. V lost 9 bases and J 0 bases, leaving 9 bases between the germline ends. Germline loops: CDR1 LNHDA, CDR2 SQIVND (reference sequence). The CDR3: CASAGSSYNSPLHF. CDR3 coding DNA: TGTGCCAGCGCGGGGAGCTCCTATAATTCACCCCTCCACTTT.